One and the same sample provided the 9 T cell receptor beta chains below, sequenced in a study of patients and donors after allogeneic stem cell transplantation. TCRdb recomputed calls from the RT-PCR reads with MiXCR, one row per CDR3 protein. Of hundreds of thousands of distinct CDR3 sequences listed, roughly 17% were seen once; the top ten hold less than 8.5%. Material: blood, either unsorted or a sorted T cell fraction (not recorded which). The receptors stem from a human donor who was either an allogeneic HSCT recipient or a stem cell or donor lymphocyte infusion donor (not recorded which). It is not recorded whose cells these are; they may come from a transplant donor.

The chain has TRBV20-1 and TRBJ2-3, with 7 bases aligning to TRBD1. J lost 7 bases, V lost 6 bases, and 10 bases had no gene match. CDR1 DFQATT and CDR2 SNEGSKA come from the germline V gene (reference sequence). The length of the CDR3 is 13 residues. Here the CDR3 DNA reads TGCAGTGCCCCGACAGGGTTTGTAAATACGCAGTATTTT. This codes for CSAPTGFVNTQYF.

This rearrangement joins TRBV27 to TRBJ2-3, with 8 bases matching TRBD1. The germline V gene has CDR1 MNHEY and CDR2 SMNVEV (reference sequence). V lost 1 base, J lost 5 bases, and 11 bases stayed unmatched. The CDR3 spans 17 residues. Here the CDR3 DNA reads TGTGCCAGCAGTTTATTCCGGGACAGGAGTGTTATAGATACGCAGTATTTT. Protein product: CASSLFRDRSVIDTQYF.

The genes are TRBV5-1 and TRBJ2-7; no clear D gene. V shed 3 bases and J shed 7 bases, with 17 bases lying between them. In germline, CDR1 is SGHRS, CDR2 YFSETQ. The CDR3 extends over 14 amino acids. The CDR3 loop is CASSSPGLSPEQYF. The CDR3 bases are TGCGCCAGCAGCTCCCCAGGCCTTTCGCCGGAGCAGTACTTC.

This clonotype turned up a few times. The chain joins TRBV12-3 or TRBV12-4 to TRBJ2-4, with 8 nucleotides matching TRBD1. The ends lost 5 bases at V and 8 bases at J; junction bases unmatched: 8. The CDR3 spans 14 residues. This chain's CDR3 is CASSREGQGDIQYF. CDR3 DNA: TGTGCCAGCAGTCGCGAAGGACAGGGTGACATTCAGTACTTC.

The table lists this clonotype with a few counts. The chain couples TRBV7-3 to TRBJ1-5, with 8 positions matching TRBD1. V dropped 10 bases and J dropped 6; count of bases not matched to a gene: 8. CDR3 length: 13 residues. Germline CDR1 reads SGHTA; CDR2 reads FQGTGA. The CDR3 reads CANPEDRAQPQHF. The DNA for the CDR3 is TGTGCCAACCCTGAGGACAGGGCTCAGCCCCAGCATTTT.

The V gene is TRBV5-1, the J gene TRBJ2-7, with 7 bases identical to TRBD1. This CDR3 has 15 amino acids. The V gene's germline CDR1 is SGHRS and CDR2 YFSETQ. V gave up 0 bases and J gave up 4 bases; unmatched junction bases: 7. In DNA, the CDR3 is TGCGCCAGCAGCTTGGCCGAGAGGGGGCCGTACGAGCAGTACTTC. This encodes CASSLAERGPYEQYF.

This clonotype occurred a few times. The rearrangement uses TRBV7-9 and TRBJ2-3; D possibly matches TRBD1 or TRBD2 (5 bases each). V was shortened by 5 bases and J by 6 bases, with 21 bases between the two germline ends. Germline loops: CDR1 SEHNR, CDR2 FQNEAQ (reference sequence). The CDR3 spans 16 residues. The DNA for the CDR3 is TGTGCCAGCAGCCCGCCGTGGGGGATTACGGAGGATACGCAGTATTTT. Translated: CASSPPWGITEDTQYF.

There are many counts of this clonotype. J is TRBJ2-1 and V is TRBV5-1; D is unclear. Deletions cut 3 bases from V and 7 bases from J, with 5 bases between. Germline CDR1 is SGHRS and CDR2 is YFSETQ. The CDR3 is made up of 11 amino acids. As DNA, the CDR3 is TGCGCCAGCAGCTCTGGGAATGAGCAGTTCTTC. Translating gives CASSSGNEQFF.

In this sample, this clonotype turned up a few times. The J gene is TRBJ1-1, the V gene TRBV20-1; D is undetermined. The germline V gene encodes CDR1 DFQATT and CDR2 SNEGSKA (reference sequence). The CDR3 has 14 residues. Trimming removed 0 bases from V and 6 bases from J, with 14 bases in between. The CDR3 coding sequence is TGCAGTGCTAGAGATATTAGAACGTCGGCTGAAGCTTTCTTT. This codes for CSARDIRTSAEAFF.